This section outlines one T cell receptor (beta chain) sequence together with its context. This record belongs to a study of OX40 agonist ivuxolimab in advanced cancers. V shed 0 bases, J shed 0 bases, and the junction held 4 bases outside the gene matches. Germline CDR1 is GTSNPN and CDR2 is SVGIG (reference sequence). This CDR3 comprises 15 residues. Measured with immunoSEQ multiplex PCR; TCRdb has only the in-frame clones, and not every one. The data contain tens of thousands of clones, roughly 89% of them singletons. This TCR came from an adult with an advanced solid tumor such as melanoma, head and neck, liver or kidney cancer. The chain joins TRBV30 to TRBJ1-2, with 7 bases lining up with TRBD1. The sample here was CD4+ or CD8+ T cells sorted from blood, taken in a trial of the OX40 agonist ivuxolimab. CDR3: CAWSVGQVSNYGYTF. The CDR3 coding sequence is TGTGCCTGGAGTGTTGGACAGGTTTCTAACTATGGCTACACCTTC.